This entry lists 20 T cell receptor beta chains sequenced from one sample in a study of CD8+ T cells in alopecia areata (dated by TCRdb to between 2017 and 2018). In light of the paper, this sample's time point label describes: baseline before oral tofacitinib. Library preparation used the immunoSEQ multiplex PCR assay. To provide template for TCR sequencing, every sample had RNA extracted and reverse transcribed into cDNA. Imported from immuneACCESS, the table was reduced by TCRdb to in-frame sequences with V and J called. These copies leave out some clones; in studies compared against another copy, an unresolved V gene accounts for under half, and the cause of the remainder is not known. For this sample the table gives some 170,000 clones, of which approximately 65% were detected only once. The ten largest clones take up around 10% of the sample. Sequenced here: CD8+ T cells sorted from blood, sampled at week 0. These receptors were taken from a human donor with alopecia areata.

This clone has just a few counts. Additional DNA sequences in this sample encode the identical CDR3. In DNA, the CDR3 is TGTGCCAGCAGAAGTGGCACTGAAGCTTTCTTT. Its protein product is CASRSGTEAFF. The chain joins TRBV7-9 to TRBJ1-1; no clear D. Per germline, CDR1 SEHNR and CDR2 FQNEAQ (reference sequence). The CDR3 spans 11 residues. The germline V and J ends were trimmed by 6 bases and 4 bases, with 6 bases remaining between them.

The rearrangement joins TRBV29-1 to TRBJ2-5; D remains ambiguous. Looked up from germline, CDR1 is SQVTM and CDR2 is ANQGSEA. CDR3 length equals 14 residues. V lost 0 bases, J lost 4 bases, and 12 bases lay in between. CDR3 region: CSVEDIIGGETQYF. Here the CDR3 DNA reads TGCAGCGTTGAAGACATCATTGGTGGAGAGACCCAGTACTTC.

V and J are TRBV19 and TRBJ1-1; D is uncertain. V lost 5 bases, J lost 0 bases, and 16 bases lay in between. This CDR3 has 16 residues. Germline V gene sequence: CDR1 LNHDA, CDR2 SQIVND (reference sequence). CDR3 DNA: TGTGCCAGTAGTTACCACCAACAGATCATGAACACTGAAGCTTTCTTT. Translating gives CASSYHQQIMNTEAFF.

The chain is built from TRBV7-9 and TRBJ2-3; the match to TRBD1 covers 9 bases. The germline V gene has CDR1 SEHNR and CDR2 FQNEAQ (reference sequence). The CDR3 covers 16 residues. J lost 2 bases, V lost 4 bases, and 7 bases had no gene match. The CDR3 bases are TGTGCCAGCAGCTCCGGACAGGGGAGATACACAGATACGCAGTATTTT. Protein: CASSSGQGRYTDTQYF. Drawing the rest from reference TRBV7-9 and TRBJ2-3, the complete variable domain is DTGVSQNPRHKITKRGQNVTFRCDPISEHNRLYWYRQTLGQGPEFLTYFQNEAQLEKSRLLSDRFSAERPKGSFSTLEIQRTEQGDSAMYLCASSSGQGRYTDTQYFGPGTRLTVL.

The chain carries TRBV27 and TRBJ2-1; 10 positions match TRBD1. The CDR3 contains 15 residues. From germline, CDR1 is MNHEY and CDR2 SMNVEV (reference sequence). V shed 7 bases and J 9 bases; nucleotides not matched to a gene: 12. For the CDR3, the DNA is TGTGCCAGCATAGGGCGGACAGGGGGAATGGGTGAGCAGTTCTTC. Its translation: CASIGRTGGMGEQFF.

The chain has TRBV6-4 and TRBJ2-1, with TRBD1 matching 8 bases. From germline, CDR1 is MRHNA and CDR2 SNTAGT. The CDR3 length is 14 residues. Trimming at V came to 7 bases and at J to 7 bases, leaving 9 bases not matched to a gene. CDR3 nucleotide sequence: TGTGCCAGCACCACTCACAGGGGGTCTAATGAGCAGTTCTTC. Translation: CASTTHRGSNEQFF.

This chain joins TRBV9 and TRBJ2-1; unclear D gene. CDR1 and CDR2 (germline): SGDLS, YYNGEE. V was pared by 0 bases and J by 7 bases, with 8 bases between. The CDR3 extends over 13 amino acids. This CDR3 reads CASSVEVRNEQFF. In nucleotides, the CDR3 is TGTGCCAGCAGCGTAGAGGTTAGGAATGAGCAGTTCTTC.

The genes are TRBV13 and TRBJ1-1; D gene ambiguous. CDR3 length: 12 amino acids. Germline CDR1 is PRHDT and CDR2 is FYEKMQ (reference sequence). The V gene lost 6 bases and the J gene lost 8 bases, with 13 bases spanning the gap. CDR3 in amino acids: CASRGGPREAFF. CDR3 nucleotides: TGTGCCAGCAGAGGAGGGCCCCGAGAAGCTTTCTTT.

This clone was counted between two and nine times. V is TRBV5-6 and J is TRBJ2-1; no clear D gene. CDR3 length equals 14 residues. Trimming cost V 0 bases and J 3 bases, with 7 bases left between them. Germline lookup yields CDR1 SGHDT and CDR2 YYEEEE. CDR3 loop: CASSLEASYNEQFF. In nucleotides, the CDR3 is TGTGCCAGCAGCTTGGAAGCCAGCTACAATGAGCAGTTCTTC.

This clone has only a few counts. This chain joins TRBV6-5 and TRBJ2-3, with D possibly TRBD2 on 6 matching bases. Deletions cut 4 bases from V and 6 bases from J, with 17 bases between. The CDR3 contains 15 residues. CDR1 is MNHEY, CDR2 SVGAGI, per germline. This chain's CDR3 is CASSLTAGRVDTQYF. Here the CDR3 DNA reads TGTGCCAGCAGTTTGACTGCGGGGCGTGTGGATACGCAGTATTTT.

This clone was observed a handful of times. The chain combines TRBV30 with TRBJ2-4; no definite D call. CDR1 GTSNPN and CDR2 SVGIG come from the germline V gene (reference sequence). The CDR3 extends over 15 amino acids. V lost 1 base, J lost 7 bases, and 17 bases lay in between. The CDR3 reads CAWSAYGAPRNIQYF. CDR3 DNA sequence: TGTGCCTGGAGTGCTTACGGAGCCCCGAGGAACATTCAGTACTTC.

V and J are TRBV6-5 and TRBJ1-2, with TRBD1 matching 8 bases. This CDR3 comprises 14 residues. From germline, CDR1 is MNHEY and CDR2 SVGAGI. J was trimmed by 5 bases and V by 2 bases; bases with no gene match: 4. CDR3 region: CASSYAGGSYGYTF. The DNA for the CDR3 is TGTGCCAGCAGTTACGCAGGGGGCTCGTATGGCTACACCTTC.

The V call is TRBV6-4, the J call TRBJ2-2, with D possibly TRBD2 on 6 matching bases. The V end lost 7 bases, the J end lost 0 bases, and 9 bases lay between the germline ends. CDR1 and CDR2 from the germline V gene are MRHNA and SNTAGT. There are 14 residues in the CDR3. The CDR3 DNA sequence: TGTGCCAGCAAATCGGGGGCGAACACCGGGGAGCTGTTTTTT. Protein sequence: CASKSGANTGELFF.

The chain combines TRBV15 with TRBJ2-7; 9 nucleotides align to TRBD1. Germline V lookup: CDR1 LNHNV, CDR2 YYDKDF (reference sequence). Germline trimming cut 0 bases from V and 4 bases from J; bases unmatched to any gene: 4. CDR3 length: 15 amino acids. CDR3 sequence reads: CATSRDRTGAYEQYF. The CDR3 bases are TGTGCCACCAGCAGAGACCGGACAGGGGCGTACGAGCAGTACTTC.

This clone was observed a handful of times. J is TRBJ2-1 and V is TRBV6-4; 8 bases fit TRBD2. The germline V gene has CDR1 MRHNA and CDR2 SNTAGT. V trimming: 4 bases; J trimming: 4 bases; junction bases outside the gene matches: 3. CDR3 length equals 14 residues. The CDR3 protein is CASSVIAGYNEQFF. The CDR3 nucleotides read TGTGCCAGCAGTGTTATAGCGGGGTACAATGAGCAGTTCTTC.

The genes are TRBV20-1 and TRBJ1-2; D remains ambiguous. CDR1 is DFQATT, CDR2 SNEGSKA, per germline (reference sequence). The CDR3 has 11 residues. Trimming stripped 3 bases from V and 8 bases from J, with 10 bases between. CDR3 sequence (DNA): TGCAGTGCTAGCGAGTTTTGGGGCTACACCTTC. Residues: CSASEFWGYTF.

The V call is TRBV30, the J call TRBJ1-3; D remains unclear. Germline loops: CDR1 GTSNPN, CDR2 SVGIG (reference sequence). The CDR3 loop spans 15 amino acids. The V end was cut by 3 bases, the J end by 4 bases, with 16 bases between. CDR3 loop: CAWRPPAGFGNTIYF. The CDR3 nucleotides are TGTGCCTGGAGGCCTCCGGCCGGTTTCGGAAACACCATATATTTT.

DNA for the CDR3: TGTGCCAGCAGTCCTTTTGATGAACCCCTCCACTTT. This encodes CASSPFDEPLHF. The chain carries TRBV27 and TRBJ1-6; D unclear. The germline CDR1 and CDR2 sequences are MNHEY and SMNVEV (reference sequence). The CDR3 runs to 12 residues. V lost 5 bases and J lost 12, with 11 bases in between.

V and J are TRBV7-9 and TRBJ2-1; D is unclear. With 5 bases removed from V and 3 bases from J, the gap between germline ends came to 11 bases. The germline V gene has CDR1 SEHNR and CDR2 FQNEAQ (reference sequence). The CDR3 extends over 14 amino acids. The CDR3 DNA is TGTGCCAGCAGCGGGTCGGCCCTCTACAATGAGCAGTTCTTC. Encoded protein: CASSGSALYNEQFF.

The chain combines TRBV7-9 with TRBJ1-1; D is uncertain. Germline lookup yields CDR1 SEHNR and CDR2 FQNEAQ (reference sequence). Trimming left V 5 bases short and J 0 bases short, with 16 bases between. The CDR3 extends over 16 amino acids. CDR3 region: CASSLDTGYMNTEAFF. DNA for the CDR3: TGTGCCAGCAGCCTAGACACGGGTTACATGAACACTGAAGCTTTCTTT.